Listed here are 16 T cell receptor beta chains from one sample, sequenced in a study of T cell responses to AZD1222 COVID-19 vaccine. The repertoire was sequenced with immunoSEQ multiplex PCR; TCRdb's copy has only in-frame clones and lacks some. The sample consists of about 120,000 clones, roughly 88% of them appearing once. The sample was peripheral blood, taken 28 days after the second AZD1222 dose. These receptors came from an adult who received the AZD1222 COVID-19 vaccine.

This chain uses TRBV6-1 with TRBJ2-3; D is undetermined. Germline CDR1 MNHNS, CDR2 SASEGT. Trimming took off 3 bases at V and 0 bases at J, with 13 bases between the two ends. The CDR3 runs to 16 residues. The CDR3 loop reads CASSERTGPSTDTQYF. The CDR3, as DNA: TGTGCCAGCAGTGAGCGGACGGGCCCTAGCACAGATACGCAGTATTTT.

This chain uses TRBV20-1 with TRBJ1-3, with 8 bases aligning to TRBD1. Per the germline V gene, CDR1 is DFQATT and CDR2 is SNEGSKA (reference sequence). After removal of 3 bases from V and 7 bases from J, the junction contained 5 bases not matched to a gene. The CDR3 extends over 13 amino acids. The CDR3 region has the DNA TGCAGTGCTAGTAATACAGGGGGGAACACCATATATTTT. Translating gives CSASNTGGNTIYF.

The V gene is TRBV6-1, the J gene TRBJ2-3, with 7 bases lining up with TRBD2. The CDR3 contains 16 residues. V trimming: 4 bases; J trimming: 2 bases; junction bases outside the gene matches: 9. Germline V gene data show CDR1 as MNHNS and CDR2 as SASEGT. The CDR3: CASSARAGDPTDTQYF. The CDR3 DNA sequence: TGTGCCAGCAGTGCGAGGGCGGGGGACCCCACAGATACGCAGTATTTT.

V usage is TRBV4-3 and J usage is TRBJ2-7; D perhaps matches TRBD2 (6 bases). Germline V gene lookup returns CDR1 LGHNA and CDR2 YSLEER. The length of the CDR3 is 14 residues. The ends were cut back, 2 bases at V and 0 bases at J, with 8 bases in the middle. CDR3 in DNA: TGCGCCAGCAGCCAATACGGGGGCTCCTACGAGCAGTACTTC. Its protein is CASSQYGGSYEQYF.

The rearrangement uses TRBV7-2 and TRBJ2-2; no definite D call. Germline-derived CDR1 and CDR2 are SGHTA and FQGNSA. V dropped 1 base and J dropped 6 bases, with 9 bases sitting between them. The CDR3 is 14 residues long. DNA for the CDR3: TGTGCCAGCAGCTTAGGACTGCCTCCCGGGGAGCTGTTTTTT. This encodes CASSLGLPPGELFF.

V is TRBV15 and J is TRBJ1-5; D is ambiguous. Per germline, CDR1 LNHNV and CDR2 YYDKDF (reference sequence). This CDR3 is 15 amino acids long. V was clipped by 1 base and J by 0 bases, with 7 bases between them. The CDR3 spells CATSRGGNSNQPQHF. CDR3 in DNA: TGTGCCACCAGCAGAGGGGGAAATAGCAATCAGCCCCAGCATTTT.

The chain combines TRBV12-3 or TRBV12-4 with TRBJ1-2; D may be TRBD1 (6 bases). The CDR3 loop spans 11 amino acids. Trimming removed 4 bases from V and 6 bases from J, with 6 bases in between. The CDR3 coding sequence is TGTGCCAGCAGTTACAGGGATGGCTACACCTTC. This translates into CASSYRDGYTF.

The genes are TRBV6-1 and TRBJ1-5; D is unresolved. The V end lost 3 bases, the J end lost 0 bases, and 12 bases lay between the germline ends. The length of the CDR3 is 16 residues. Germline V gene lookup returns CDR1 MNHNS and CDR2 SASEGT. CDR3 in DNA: TGTGCCAGCAGTGAGGTCGGAGGGCATAGCAATCAGCCCCAGCATTTT. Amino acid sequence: CASSEVGGHSNQPQHF.

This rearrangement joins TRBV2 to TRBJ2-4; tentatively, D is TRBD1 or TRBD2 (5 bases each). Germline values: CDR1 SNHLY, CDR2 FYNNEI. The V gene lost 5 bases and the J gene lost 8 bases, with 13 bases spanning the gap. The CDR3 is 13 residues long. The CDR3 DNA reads TGTGCCAGCAGTTCCCGGGACGCCTACATTCAGTACTTC. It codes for CASSSRDAYIQYF.

CDR3 loop: CASSLEGYGYTF. The CDR3 bases are TGTGCCAGCAGTCTCGAGGGGTATGGCTACACCTTC. The rearrangement joins TRBV12-3 or TRBV12-4 to TRBJ1-2, with D perhaps matching TRBD1 (5 bases). The CDR3 is 12 amino acids. Trimming removed 5 bases at V and 5 bases at J, with 9 bases between.

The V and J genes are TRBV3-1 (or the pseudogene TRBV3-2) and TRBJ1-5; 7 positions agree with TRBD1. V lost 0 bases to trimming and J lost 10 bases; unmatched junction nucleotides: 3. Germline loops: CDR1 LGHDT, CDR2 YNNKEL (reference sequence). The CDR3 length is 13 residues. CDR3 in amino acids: CASSQDRTGPQHF. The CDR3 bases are TGTGCCAGCAGCCAAGATAGGACAGGCCCCCAGCATTTT.

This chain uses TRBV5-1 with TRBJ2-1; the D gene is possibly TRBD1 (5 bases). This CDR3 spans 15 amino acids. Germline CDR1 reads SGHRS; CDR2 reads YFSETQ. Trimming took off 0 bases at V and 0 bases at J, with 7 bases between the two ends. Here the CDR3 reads CASSLGQISYNEQFF. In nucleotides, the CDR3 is TGCGCCAGCAGCTTGGGACAGATCTCCTACAATGAGCAGTTCTTC.

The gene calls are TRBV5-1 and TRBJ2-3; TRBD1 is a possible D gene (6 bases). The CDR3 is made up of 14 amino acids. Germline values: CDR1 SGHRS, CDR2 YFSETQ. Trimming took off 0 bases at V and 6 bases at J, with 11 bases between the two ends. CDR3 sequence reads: CASSLGQDTDTQYF. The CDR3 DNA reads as TGCGCCAGCAGCTTGGGACAGGACACGGATACGCAGTATTTT.

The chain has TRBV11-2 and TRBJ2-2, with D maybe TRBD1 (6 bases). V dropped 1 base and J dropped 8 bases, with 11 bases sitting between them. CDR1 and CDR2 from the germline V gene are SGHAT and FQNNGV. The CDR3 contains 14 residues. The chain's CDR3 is CASSLGRGAGELFF. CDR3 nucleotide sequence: TGTGCCAGCAGCTTAGGCAGGGGTGCTGGGGAGCTGTTTTTT.

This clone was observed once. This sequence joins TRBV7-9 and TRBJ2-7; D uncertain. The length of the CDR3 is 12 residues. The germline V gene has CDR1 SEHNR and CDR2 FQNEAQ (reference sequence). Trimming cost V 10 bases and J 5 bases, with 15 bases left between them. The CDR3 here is CATVGNGNEQYF. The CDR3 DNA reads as TGTGCCACCGTAGGCAATGGGAACGAGCAGTACTTC.

CDR3 amino acids: CASSWHPPRGCGYTF. DNA for the CDR3: TGTGCCAGCAGCTGGCACCCACCTAGGGGTTGTGGCTACACCTTC. This chain uses TRBV7-6 with TRBJ1-2; D possibly corresponds to TRBD1 (5 bases). V lost 4 bases to trimming and J lost 7 bases, with 19 bases between them. The germline gives CDR1 SGHVS, CDR2 FNYEAQ. The CDR3 has 15 residues.